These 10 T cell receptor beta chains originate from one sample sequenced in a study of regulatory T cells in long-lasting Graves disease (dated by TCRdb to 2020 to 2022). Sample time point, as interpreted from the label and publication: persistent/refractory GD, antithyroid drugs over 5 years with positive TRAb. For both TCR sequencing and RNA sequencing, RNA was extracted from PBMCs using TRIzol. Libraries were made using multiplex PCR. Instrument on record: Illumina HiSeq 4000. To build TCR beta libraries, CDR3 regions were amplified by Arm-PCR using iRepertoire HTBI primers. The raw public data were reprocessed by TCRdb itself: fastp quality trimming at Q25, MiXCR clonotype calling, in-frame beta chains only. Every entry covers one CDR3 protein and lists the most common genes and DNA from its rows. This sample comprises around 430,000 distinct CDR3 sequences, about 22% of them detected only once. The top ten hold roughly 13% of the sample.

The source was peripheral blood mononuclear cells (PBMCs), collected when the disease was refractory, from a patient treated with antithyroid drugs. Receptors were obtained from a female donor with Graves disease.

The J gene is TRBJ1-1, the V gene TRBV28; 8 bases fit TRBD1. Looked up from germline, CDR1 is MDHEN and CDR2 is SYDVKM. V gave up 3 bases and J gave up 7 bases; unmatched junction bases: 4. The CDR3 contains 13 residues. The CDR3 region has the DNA TGTGCCAGCAGTTTCTACGGACAGGGTGAAGCTTTCTTT. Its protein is CASSFYGQGEAFF. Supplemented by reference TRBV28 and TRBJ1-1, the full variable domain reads DVKVTQSSRYLVKRTGEKVFLECVQDMDHENMFWYRQDPGLGLRLIYFSYDVKMKEKGDIPEGYSVSREKKERFSLILESASTNQTSMYLCASSFYGQGEAFFGQGTRLTVV.

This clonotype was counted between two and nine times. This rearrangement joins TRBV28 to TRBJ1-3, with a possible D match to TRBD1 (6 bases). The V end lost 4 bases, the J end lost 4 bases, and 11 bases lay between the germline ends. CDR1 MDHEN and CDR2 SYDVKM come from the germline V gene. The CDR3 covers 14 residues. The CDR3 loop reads CASSSMGAGNTIYF. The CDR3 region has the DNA TGTGCCAGCAGTTCCATGGGGGCCGGAAACACCATATATTTT.

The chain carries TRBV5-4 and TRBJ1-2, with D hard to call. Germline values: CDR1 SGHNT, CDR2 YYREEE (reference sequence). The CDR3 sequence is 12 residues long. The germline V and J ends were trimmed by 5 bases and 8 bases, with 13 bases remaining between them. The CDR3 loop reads CASRNSSGGYTF. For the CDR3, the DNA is TGTGCCAGCAGAAACAGTTCTGGGGGCTACACCTTC.

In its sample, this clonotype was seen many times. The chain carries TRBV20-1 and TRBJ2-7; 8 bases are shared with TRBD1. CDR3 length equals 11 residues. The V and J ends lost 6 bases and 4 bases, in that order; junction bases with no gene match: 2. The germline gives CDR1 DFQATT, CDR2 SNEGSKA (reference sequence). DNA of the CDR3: TGCAGTGCCCAGGGGGCATACGAGCAGTACTTC. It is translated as CSAQGAYEQYF.

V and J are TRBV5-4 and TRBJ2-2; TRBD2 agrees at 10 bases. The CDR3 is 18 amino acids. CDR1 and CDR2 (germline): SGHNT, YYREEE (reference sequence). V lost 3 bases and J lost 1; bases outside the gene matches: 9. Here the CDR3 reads CASSSAARTSGNTGELFF. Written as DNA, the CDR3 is TGTGCCAGCAGCTCCGCCGCTCGGACTAGCGGGAACACCGGGGAGCTGTTTTTT.

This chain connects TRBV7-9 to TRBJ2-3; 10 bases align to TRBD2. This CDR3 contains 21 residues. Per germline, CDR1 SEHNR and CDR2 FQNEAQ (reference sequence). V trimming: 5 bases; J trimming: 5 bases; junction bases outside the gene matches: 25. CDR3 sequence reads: CASSGLAGEHRYAAVGDTQYF. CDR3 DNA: TGTGCCAGCAGCGGGCTAGCGGGAGAGCACAGATACGCAGCCGTCGGAGATACGCAGTATTTT.

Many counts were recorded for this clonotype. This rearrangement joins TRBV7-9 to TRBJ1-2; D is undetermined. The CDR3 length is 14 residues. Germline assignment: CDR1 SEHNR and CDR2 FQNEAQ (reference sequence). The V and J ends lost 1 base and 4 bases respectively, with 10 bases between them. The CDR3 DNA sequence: TGTGCCAGCAGCTTAGTGGGTCAGAGCTATGGCTACACCTTC. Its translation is CASSLVGQSYGYTF.

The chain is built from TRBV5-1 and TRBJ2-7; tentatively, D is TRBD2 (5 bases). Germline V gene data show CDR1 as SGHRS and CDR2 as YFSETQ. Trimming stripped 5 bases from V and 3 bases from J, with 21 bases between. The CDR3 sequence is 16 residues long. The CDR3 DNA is TGCGCCAGCAGTTGGGCAGCGAGCGGTCCTAGCTACGAGCAGTACTTC. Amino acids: CASSWAASGPSYEQYF. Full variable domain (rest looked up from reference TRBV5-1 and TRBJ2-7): KAGVTQTPRYLIKTRGQQVTLSCSPISGHRSVSWYQQTPGQGLQFLFEYFSETQRNKGNFPGRFSGRQFSNSRSEMNVSTLELGDSALYLCASSWAASGPSYEQYFGPGTRLTVT.

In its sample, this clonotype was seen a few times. The CDR3 loop reads CASSLPPGVSGELFF. The CDR3, as DNA: TGTGCCAGCAGCTTACCCCCCGGGGTCTCCGGGGAGCTGTTTTTT. This chain connects TRBV7-9 to TRBJ2-2; D is possibly TRBD2 (5 bases). The V end lost 2 bases, the J end lost 6 bases, and 13 bases lay between the germline ends. The V gene's germline CDR1 is SEHNR and CDR2 FQNEAQ (reference sequence). This CDR3 is 15 amino acids long.

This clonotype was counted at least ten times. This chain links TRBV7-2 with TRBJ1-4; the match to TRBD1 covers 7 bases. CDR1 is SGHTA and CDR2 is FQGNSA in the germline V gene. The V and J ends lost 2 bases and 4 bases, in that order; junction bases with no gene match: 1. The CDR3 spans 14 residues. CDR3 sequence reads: CASSLQGVNEKLFF. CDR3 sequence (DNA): TGTGCCAGCAGCTTACAGGGGGTTAATGAAAAACTGTTTTTT.